This T cell receptor (beta chain) comes out of a study of OX40 agonist ivuxolimab in advanced cancers. Background on the whole study: The costimulatory receptor OX40 (CD134) was targeted by ivuxolimab, a fully human IgG2 agonistic monoclonal antibody. Intravenous ivuxolimab was administered to patients every 2 weeks at six dose levels: 0.01, 0.1, 0.3, 1.5, 3 and 10 mg/kg. Of the approximately 50 dose-escalation patients, hepatocellular carcinoma was present in approximately 20, melanoma in roughly 15, renal cell carcinoma in 9 and head and neck cancer in 9. In the dose-escalation cohort, nearly 85% of patients were male, and the mean age was roughly 60 years with a range of roughly 23 to 90. Patients were allowed to have had prior anti-PD-1, anti-PD-L1 or anti-CTLA-4 therapy, and approximately 37% of the dose-escalation patients had been treated with checkpoint inhibitors. Partial responses occurred in three dose-escalation patients: two with cutaneous melanoma and one with hepatocellular carcinoma. The point of sequencing TCRbeta in the periphery was to test whether ivuxolimab changed TCR sequence diversity and drove clonal T-cell expansion. The paper reports the monotherapy dose-escalation portion (N of about 54 patients) of the phase I ivuxolimab trial. Broader findings and caveats from the paper: Low levels of normalized T-cell clonal expansion were also shown by some nonresponding patients. The antigen specificity of the clonally expanded peripheral T cells was not determined. At doses from 0.1 to 3.0 mg/kg, clonal expansion was seen in both CD4+ and CD8+ blood T cells between baseline and week 6. After ivuxolimab, more expanded clones were found on average in CD8+ T cells than in CD4+ T cells. In partial responders in the 0.1-3.0 mg/kg groups, normalized peripheral clonal expansion was found to be among the lowest, especially among CD8+ T cells.

Sequences SNHLY (CDR1) and FYNNEI (CDR2) are obtained from the germline V gene. Trimming removed 3 bases from V and 3 bases from J; the gene matches leave 5 bases unexplained. The CDR3 runs 15 amino acids, cysteine and phenylalanine included. Here the CDR3 DNA is all that survives: 45 bases in frame from base 1. Of note for this clone: It has no known antigen specificity. Base qualities are not provided; no much larger clone lies one nucleotide away.

Patients with autoimmune disease history or receiving systemic immunosuppression were excluded from the trial. Peripheral blood for TCR sequencing was collected from all dose cohorts at baseline, on cycle 4 day 1, and on cycle 7 day 1. Samples came from an open-label, multicenter, first-in-human phase I dose-escalation trial of ivuxolimab. Adults with locally advanced or metastatic melanoma, renal cell carcinoma, hepatocellular carcinoma or head and neck squamous cell carcinoma were enrolled in the trial. Before TCR sequencing, CD4+ T cells and CD8+ T cells from peripheral blood were sorted into separate populations. Genomic DNA was isolated from the sorted cells so that the TCRbeta CDR3 region could be sequenced. The immunoSEQ Assay was used to sequence the TCRbeta CDR3 regions. TCRdb re-hosts the immuneACCESS table, in-frame sequences only. Its copies lack some clones; in the studies checked, an unresolved V gene accounts for under half of them, and the cause for the rest is not known. This sample gives fewer than 75,000 clones in total; around 86% of them show up just once. Of the sample, under 4.5% falls within the top ten clones.

Specimen: CD4+ or CD8+ T cells sorted from blood, collected in a trial of the OX40 agonist ivuxolimab. This clonotype was sampled from an adult with an advanced solid tumor such as melanoma, head and neck, liver or kidney cancer. The V and J genes are TRBV2 and TRBJ2-5; TRBD1 matches 9 bases in the middle. The DNA reads as follows: TGTGCCAGCAGTGACGGGACAGGGAAGGAAGAGACCCAGTACTTC. It codes for CASSDGTGKEETQYF.